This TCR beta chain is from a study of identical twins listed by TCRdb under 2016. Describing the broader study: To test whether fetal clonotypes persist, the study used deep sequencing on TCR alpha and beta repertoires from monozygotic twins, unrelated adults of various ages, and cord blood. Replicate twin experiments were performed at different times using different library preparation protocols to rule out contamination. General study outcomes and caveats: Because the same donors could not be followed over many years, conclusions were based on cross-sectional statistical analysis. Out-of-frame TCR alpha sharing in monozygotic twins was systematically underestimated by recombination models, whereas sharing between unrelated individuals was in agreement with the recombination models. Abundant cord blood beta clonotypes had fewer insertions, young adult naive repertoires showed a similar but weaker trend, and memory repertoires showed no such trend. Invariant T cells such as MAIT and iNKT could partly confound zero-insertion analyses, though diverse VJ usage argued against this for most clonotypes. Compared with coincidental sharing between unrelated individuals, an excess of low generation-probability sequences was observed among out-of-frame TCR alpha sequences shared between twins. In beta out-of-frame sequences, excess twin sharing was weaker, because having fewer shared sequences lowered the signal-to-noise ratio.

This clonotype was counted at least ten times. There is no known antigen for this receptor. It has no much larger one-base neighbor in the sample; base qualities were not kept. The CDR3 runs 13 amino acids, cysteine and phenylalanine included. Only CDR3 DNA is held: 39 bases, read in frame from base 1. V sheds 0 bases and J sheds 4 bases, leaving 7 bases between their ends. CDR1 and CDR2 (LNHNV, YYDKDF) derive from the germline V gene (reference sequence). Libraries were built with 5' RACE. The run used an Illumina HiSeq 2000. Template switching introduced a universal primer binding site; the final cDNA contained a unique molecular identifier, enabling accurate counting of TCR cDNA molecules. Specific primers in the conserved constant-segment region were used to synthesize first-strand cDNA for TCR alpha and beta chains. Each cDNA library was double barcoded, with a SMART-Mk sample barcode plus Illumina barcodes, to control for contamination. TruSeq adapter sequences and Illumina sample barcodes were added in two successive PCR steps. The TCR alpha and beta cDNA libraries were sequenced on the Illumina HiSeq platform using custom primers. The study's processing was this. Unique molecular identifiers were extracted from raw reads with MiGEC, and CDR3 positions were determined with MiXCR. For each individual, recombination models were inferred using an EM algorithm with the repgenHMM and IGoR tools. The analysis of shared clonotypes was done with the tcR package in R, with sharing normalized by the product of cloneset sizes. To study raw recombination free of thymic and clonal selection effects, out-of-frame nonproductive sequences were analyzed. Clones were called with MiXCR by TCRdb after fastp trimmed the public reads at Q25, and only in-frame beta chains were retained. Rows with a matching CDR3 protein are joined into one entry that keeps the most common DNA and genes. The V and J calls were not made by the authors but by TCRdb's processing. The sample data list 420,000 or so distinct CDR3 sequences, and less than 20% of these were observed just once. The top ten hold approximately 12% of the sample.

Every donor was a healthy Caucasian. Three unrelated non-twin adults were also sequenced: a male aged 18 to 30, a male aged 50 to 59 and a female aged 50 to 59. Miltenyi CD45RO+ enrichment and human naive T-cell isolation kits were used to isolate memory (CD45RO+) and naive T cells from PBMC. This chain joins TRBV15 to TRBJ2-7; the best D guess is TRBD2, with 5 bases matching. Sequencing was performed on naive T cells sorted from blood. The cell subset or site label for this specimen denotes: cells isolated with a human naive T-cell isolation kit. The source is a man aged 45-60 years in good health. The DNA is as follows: TGTGCCACCAGCAGAGATCGGGGATACGAGCAGTACTTC. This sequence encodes CATSRDRGYEQYF. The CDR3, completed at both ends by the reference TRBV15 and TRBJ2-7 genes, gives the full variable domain DAMVIQNPRYQVTQFGKPVTLSCSQTLNHNVMYWYQQKSSQAPKLLFHYYDKDFNNEADTPDNFQSRRPNTSFCFLDIRSPGLGDTAMYLCATSRDRGYEQYFGPGTRLTVT.